What follows is one T cell receptor (beta chain) and its context. Its antigen has not been determined. No per-base quality is available; no much larger clone lies one base away. Via the germline V gene, CDR1 is SGHRS and CDR2 YFSETQ. CDR3 length: 14 amino acids, cysteine to phenylalanine. The kept DNA is CDR3 alone, 42 bases in frame from the first base. V is trimmed back by 7 bases and J by 5 bases, and the junction contains 7 bases that no gene match accounts for. The data originate from a study of cytomegalovirus exposure and HLA in healthy donors (dated by TCRdb to 2015 to 2018). Background for the entire study: In an earlier analysis of some 550 of the donors, 250 to 350 Gb of sequence data and 90 million to 120 million unique TCR beta sequences from about 179 million T cells were reported. Among some 400 genotyped donors of the cohort, an average of approximately 240,000 unique TCR beta nucleotide sequences was sequenced per donor, of which 15% to 20% were non-productive. All discovery cohort repertoires had been generated on a single sequencing platform. To decide whether each TCR beta V gene segment behaved as functional or pseudogenic, an earlier analysis of some 600 of the donors relied on high-throughput TCR beta sequencing. In a later analysis, previously published TCR beta repertoires from about 640 donors were re-analyzed and high-resolution HLA genotyping was added so that TCR occurrence patterns could be studied. In addition to the first cohort of approximately 670 subjects, a separate validation cohort of 120 different subjects was used. The study aimed to test whether cataloging public T cell receptors could reveal signatures of past pathogen exposure. The T cell repertoires of some 700 subjects were profiled by immunosequencing and related to cytomegalovirus serostatus. Rather than using new phenotypic data, the later analysis identified candidate immune exposures from TCR beta sequences and from how often those sequences occurred across donors. An early release covering roughly 600 HLA-typed donors comprised approximately 290 gigabases of sequencing data and around 80 million unique TCR sequences. Donor age, sex, ethnicity and CMV serostatus were compiled together with the repertoire data. A later genetic analysis used genome-wide SNP genotypes for about 60% of the roughly 700 donors, treating that subset as a discovery cohort. Typing coverage differed by locus: A, B, C, DRB1 and DQB1 were typed in roughly 629-640 donors, DQA1 in 500 to 550, DPA1 in some 610, and DPB1 in 400 to 480. The study combined high-throughput TCR immunosequencing, statistical association of individual TCRs with disease status, and machine learning to predict cytomegalovirus infection status. Of the roughly 400 genotyped donors, roughly 76% were placed in the genetic ancestry cluster associated with self-reported Caucasian donors. Because of strong linkage in the cohort, 5 or 6 DR-DQ haplotypes were treated as single units for association and clustering. Both class I and class II loci were covered by HLA typing, at four-digit resolution.

The library was produced with the immunoSEQ multiplex PCR assay. For the multiplex PCR, a mixture combining 60 forward primers for TCR Vbeta segments and 13 reverse primers for TCR Jbeta segments was used. A multiplex PCR assay on genomic DNA amplified the CDR3 region of rearranged TCR beta genes. Amplified TCR beta libraries were sequenced as 87-base-pair reads on the Illumina HiSeq System. In the source study's methods: A later analysis counted about 76 million unique TCR beta chains across the 640 or so repertoires, and 10 million to 11 million of these chains were shared by at least two donors. Raw reads were error-corrected and collapsed into unique sequences with a nearest-neighbor algorithm that merged closely related sequences to remove PCR and sequencing errors. Alignment of CDR3 sequences to IMGT reference sequences was used to assign V, D and J gene segments. For a sequence to be retained, a match of at least six nucleotides to both a V gene segment and a J gene segment was required. Rearrangements were classified as productive when the CDR3 lacked stop codons and remained in frame with V and J, and all other rearrangements were classified as non-productive. Following IMGT convention, CDR3 was defined as the stretch from the second conserved V-encoded cysteine to the conserved J-encoded phenylalanine. The earlier analysis of about 500 of the donors excluded sequences that lacked an unambiguous match to a single V gene segment. An earlier analysis of 500 to 700 of the donors classified V segments as functional when productive rearrangements were above 56.7% and as segregating when the standard deviation between donors was above 5%. A statistical classification framework was developed to diagnose cytomegalovirus status using the catalog of TCR beta chain sequences. In a later analysis, TCR nucleotide sequences were compared against IMGT/GENE-DB human TR gene sequences so that V and J genes could be assigned. Using the TCRdist pipeline, a later analysis assigned CDR3 sequences along with most-parsimonious VDJ recombination scenarios. A later analysis defined each TCR beta chain by its CDR3 amino acid sequence plus V-gene family, and excluded reads lacking a unique V-gene family. As a way to deal with suspected cross-contamination and a sequencing artifact, a later analysis dropped approximately 590 nucleotide sequences that were highly shared and had low generation probability. A later analysis calculated a clonal expansion index for each public chain from normalized within-repertoire ranks of inferred template counts. In a later analysis, generation probabilities were computed with a VDJ recombination model fitted to out-of-frame rearrangements, and the resulting probabilities were checked against IGoR. In a later analysis, hypergeometric tests were used to score TCR-TCR, TCR-HLA and TCR-CMV co-occurrence, with a repertoire-size bias correction applied to TCR pairs. A later analysis estimated false discovery rates by permuting HLA or CMV assignments 20 times. In a later analysis, co-occurring TCRs were grouped with DBSCAN, and TCRdist sequence similarity was added when clustering was performed within HLA-allele-positive subsets. Repertoires with fewer than 30,000 or more than 120,000 public chains were left out of co-occurrence clustering, as were five repertoires with anomalous nucleotide sharing. The table was pulled from immuneACCESS by TCRdb, which kept in-frame rearrangements only. Such tables lose some clones; where checked, under half of the loss comes from unresolved V genes, and the rest has no known cause. V and J calls and clone size come straight from that table; D and trimming were deduced from the DNA. Counted in this sample were some 120,000 clones; 75% to 80% of them appeared once. Clones ranked in the top ten supply about 6% of the sample.

Study-wide findings and limitations: A later genetic analysis reported fewer N-insertions in productive TCRs among donors in an Asian-associated ancestry cluster than the approximately 700-donor mean. Because some donors lacked HLA typing at each locus, the association tests relied only on the typed subset. Broadly in line with IMGT annotations, most TCR beta V segments showed up in productive rearrangements about 90% or about 30% of the time in an earlier analysis of about 500 of the donors. Some IMGT-functional V segments, including TRBV6-2 and TRBV6-3, could not be distinguished by the 87-base-pair reads and were therefore excluded. While some public TCRs were present in many individuals, most TCR sequences turned up only very rarely across donors. Correlated functional status among segregating V segments might be attributable to linkage disequilibrium, but an unknown experimental factor could not be ruled out. Cytomegalovirus status was reported to be diagnosed by the classifier with high specificity and sensitivity in both the original and validation cohorts. In a later analysis, 15,000 to 20,000 TCR beta sequences were associated with specific HLA alleles at a false discovery rate of 0.05. A few of the identified cytomegalovirus-associated TCR beta chains were confirmed in vitro to be specific for cytomegalovirus antigens. Because counts were too low, 15 or so rarely observed V segments, including chromosome 9 orphons, were excluded from the earlier analysis of some 590 of the donors. A group of highly shared sequence variants was considered likely to be a technical artifact of the sequencing pipeline. A later analysis found that HLA-associated TCR beta chains were more clonally expanded and had lower generation probabilities than equally common non-associated chains. CMV serostatus was the only immune exposure information available for the cohort. Most CMV-associated TCR beta chains appeared to be HLA-restricted in a later analysis, and the HLA associations seemed to be driven largely by CMV exposure. Sequencing depth was assumed to be roughly uniform across donors in the presence/absence analyses, though that assumption may not hold. A total of roughly 160 TCR beta chains were listed by the study as associated with cytomegalovirus. A later analysis reported that several top co-occurrence clusters appeared linked to parvovirus B19, influenza, CMV and Epstein-Barr virus. A further reported finding was that TCR beta sequences accurately predicted the HLA-A and HLA-B alleles for most subjects in the first cohort. The cohort was sequenced for TCR beta chains only, and without alpha or paired-chain data the features that could be detected were limited. A later genetic analysis associated a missense DCLRE1C variant with V-gene and J-gene trimming of TCR beta chains, and an independent cohort replicated the association. According to the authors, the approach could potentially be generalized to other disease states and immunological phenotypes. When HLA alleles, especially DR and DQ, strongly co-occurred, TCR associations were difficult to assign to individual alleles. A later analysis found that TCR association rates varied across HLA loci, with DRB1 alleles showing the most associated TCRs and HLA-C alleles the fewest.

In total, over 600 healthy bone marrow donors made up the cohort. At the time of sampling, every cohort member was nominally healthy, though immune exposures that went unrecorded were likely present. The donor tested CMV seronegative, placing the donor among the approximately 360 seronegative members of the cohort. Every donor gave a peripheral blood sample, and the peripheral blood mononuclear cells from that sample were used for TCR beta sequencing. Genomic DNA extraction from the blood cell samples was performed with the Qiagen DNeasy Blood Extraction Kit. The receptor's source is a woman between 35 and 50 years old in good health and CMV-seronegative. The sequencing input was PBMCs. The chain uses TRBV5-1 and TRBJ2-7; 12 nucleotides in the junction match TRBD1. Read as DNA, the sequence is TGCGCCAGCGGACAGGGACAGGGGGCTCACGAGCAGTACTTC. This is translated as CASGQGQGAHEQYF.